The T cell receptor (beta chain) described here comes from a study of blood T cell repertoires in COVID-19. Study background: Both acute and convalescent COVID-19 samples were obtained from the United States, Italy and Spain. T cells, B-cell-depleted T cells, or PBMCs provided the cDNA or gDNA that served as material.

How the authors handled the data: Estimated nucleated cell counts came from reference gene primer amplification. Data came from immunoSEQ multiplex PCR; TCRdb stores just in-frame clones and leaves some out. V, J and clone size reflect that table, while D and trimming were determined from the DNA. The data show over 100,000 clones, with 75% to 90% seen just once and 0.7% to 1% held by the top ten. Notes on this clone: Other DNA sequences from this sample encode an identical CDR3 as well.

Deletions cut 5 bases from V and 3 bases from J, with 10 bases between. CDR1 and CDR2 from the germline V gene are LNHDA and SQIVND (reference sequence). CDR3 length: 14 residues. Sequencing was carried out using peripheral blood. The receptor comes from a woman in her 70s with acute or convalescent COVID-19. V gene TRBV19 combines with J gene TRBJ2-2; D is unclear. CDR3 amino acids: CASSRRADTGELFF. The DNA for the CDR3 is TGTGCCAGTAGTCGACGCGCGGACACCGGGGAGCTGTTTTTT.